The clone carrying this TCR beta chain was detected only a few times. Its antigen is unidentified. This entry comes from a study of naive and memory T cell subsets. Study-wide findings and caveats: Clonotypes here are unpaired alpha or beta chain sequences. No ground truth validated the naive and memory repertoire findings. Activation and differentiation may alter RNA-based TCR counts.

The beta constant-region primer was an equimolar mix of two oligonucleotides covering TRBC1 and TRBC2. Nested alpha and beta constant-region primers with the SP2 primer drove four PCR rounds on ligated cDNA. MiXCR, applied by TCRdb to the UMI-ligation and nested PCR reads, yields one record per CDR3 protein. The data show roughly 80,000 distinct CDR3 sequences, roughly 9.2% seen once. Four subsets defined by CD45RA and CD27 were sorted after CD3, CD4, CD8 and live/dead staining. Germline CDR1 reads MNHEY; CDR2 reads SMNVEV (reference sequence). Trimming removed 2 bases from V and 7 bases from J, with 5 bases in between. This CDR3 comprises 11 residues.

Sequenced input: naive CD8+ T cells from blood. This clonotype was obtained from a human donor in good health. The chain carries TRBV27 and TRBJ2-5; no definite D call. CDR3 loop: CASSLSGTQYF. As DNA, the CDR3 is TGTGCCAGCAGTTTAAGTGGGACCCAGTACTTC.